The 21 T cell receptor beta chains below were found in one sample sequenced in a study of blood T cells in healthy people across ages. PCR was performed a second time for about 7 to 12 cycles using a sample-barcoded 5' primer and a J-beta primer mix. In TCRdb, the 5' RACE reads were re-called with MiXCR into one record per CDR3 protein. The repertoire holds about 930,000 distinct CDR3 sequences, with 29% as singletons. These data also formed part of another study, on T cells of mothers and their children.

Sequencing used blood. All receptors come from a middle-aged woman in good health.

The chain links TRBV5-5 to TRBJ2-2; D may be TRBD1 or TRBD2 (5 bases each). The CDR3 consists of 16 residues. Germline CDR1 is SGHKS and CDR2 is YYEKEE (reference sequence). The germline V and J ends were trimmed by 4 bases and 4 bases, with 17 bases remaining between them. CDR3 region: CASSHSSQGVTGELFF. CDR3 DNA sequence: TGTGCCAGCAGCCACTCTAGTCAGGGAGTCACCGGGGAGCTGTTTTTT. The whole variable domain, filled in from reference TRBV5-5 and TRBJ2-2, reads DAGVTQSPTHLIKTRGQQVTLRCSPISGHKSVSWYQQVLGQGPQFIFQYYEKEERGRGNFPDRFSARQFPNYSSELNVNALLLGDSALYLCASSHSSQGVTGELFFGEGSRLTVL.

This clonotype has a count of ten or more. V gene TRBV4-1 combines with J gene TRBJ2-5; D is unresolved. V lost 0 bases to trimming and J lost 3 bases, with 11 bases between them. CDR3 size: 15 residues. Per the germline V gene, CDR1 is MGHRA and CDR2 is YSYEKL. CDR3 region: CASSQDGRIEETQYF. In nucleotides, the CDR3 is TGCGCCAGCAGCCAAGATGGCAGGATAGAAGAGACCCAGTACTTC.

About this clonotype: This clone may be a read error of a much larger clone one base away. The chain uses TRBV5-1 and TRBJ2-7; 8 bases line up with TRBD1. The J call is doubtful: the DNA matches TRBJ2-4 better. Germline CDR1 reads SGHRS; CDR2 reads YFSETQ. The CDR3 has 13 amino acids. This CDR3 is CASSSDRANIQYF. The CDR3 bases are TGCGCCAGCAGCTCGGACAGGGCGAACATTCAGTACTTC.

This clonotype was recorded at least ten times. The genes are TRBV6-5 and TRBJ2-5; 7 nucleotides line up with TRBD2. Germline V lookup: CDR1 MNHEY, CDR2 SVGAGI. The CDR3 runs 15 residues. V shed 2 bases, J shed 3 bases, and the junction held 6 bases outside the gene matches. The chain's CDR3 is CASSYGWGGKETQYF. The CDR3 DNA sequence: TGTGCCAGCAGTTACGGGTGGGGGGGTAAAGAGACCCAGTACTTC.

The chain joins TRBV10-3 to TRBJ2-1, with 7 bases identical to TRBD1. Germline V lookup: CDR1 ENHRY, CDR2 SYGVKD. Trimming at V came to 2 bases and at J to 6 bases, leaving 1 base not matched to a gene. The CDR3 sequence is 13 residues long. CDR3 region: CAISEGQANEQFF. CDR3 bases: TGTGCCATCAGTGAGGGACAGGCCAATGAGCAGTTCTTC.

In its sample, this clonotype was seen many times. The CDR3 sequence is CASSLGAGTSEETQYF. The CDR3 coding sequence is TGTGCCAGCAGCCTAGGGGCCGGGACTAGCGAAGAGACCCAGTACTTC. The V and J genes are TRBV11-3 and TRBJ2-5; 10 positions match TRBD2. Losses at the gene ends were 5 bases for V and 3 bases for J; bases not matched to a gene: 9. Germline CDR1 is SGHNT and CDR2 is YENEEA. The CDR3 length is 16 residues.

The rearrangement uses TRBV24-1 and TRBJ2-7, with 8 bases fitting TRBD2. Germline V lookup: CDR1 KGHDR, CDR2 SFDVKD. Trimming at V came to 3 bases and at J to 1 base, leaving 4 bases not matched to a gene. The CDR3 runs 15 residues. Written as DNA, the CDR3 is TGTGCCACCAGTGATACGACTAGCGCTTCCTACGAGCAGTACTTC. Amino acids: CATSDTTSASYEQYF.

For this clonotype: An end of the junction does not agree with germline; a read error may underlie this. V and J are TRBV6-8 and TRBJ2-5; TRBD1 matches at 9 bases. Germline V gene sequence: CDR1 MNHGY, CDR2 SAAAGT. This CDR3 is 15 amino acids long. The CDR3 DNA follows: TGTACCAGCAGGAGATGGACAGGGGATGGAAATGAGCAGTACTTC. Translated: CTSRRWTGDGNEQYF.

This clonotype was detected only a few times. This rearrangement joins TRBV11-2 to TRBJ2-3; no firm D call. The CDR3 contains 15 residues. V lost 6 bases and J lost 7, with 20 bases in between. Germline lookup yields CDR1 SGHAT and CDR2 FQNNGV. The CDR3 nucleotides read TGTGCCAGCAGTTTCCCCCCGTCCAGTTTGTATACGCAGTATTTT. It translates to CASSFPPSSLYTQYF.

The chain recombines TRBV28 with TRBJ1-2; possible D gene TRBD1, 6 bases. Germline V gives CDR1 MDHEN, CDR2 SYDVKM. V gave up 7 bases and J gave up 7 bases, with 16 bases separating them. This CDR3 contains 13 residues. Written as DNA, the CDR3 is TGTGCCAGCACCAAACCGGGACAAAGTGGCTACACCTTC. The encoded protein is CASTKPGQSGYTF.

The gene calls are TRBV4-2 and TRBJ2-3; 13 positions match TRBD2. Germline V CDR1 and CDR2: LGHNA, YNFKEQ. The CDR3 covers 18 residues. V lost 0 bases, J lost 2 bases, and 5 bases stayed unmatched. The CDR3 DNA is TGTGCCAGCAGCCAAGAACTAGCGGGGGGGGGCTTCACAGATACGCAGTATTTT. Protein: CASSQELAGGGFTDTQYF.

This chain connects TRBV7-2 to TRBJ2-5; weak D call: TRBD2 (5 bases). The CDR3 covers 17 residues. Trimming cost V 1 base and J 4 bases, with 19 bases left between them. Germline V CDR1 and CDR2: SGHTA, FQGNSA. CDR3 DNA: TGTGCCAGCAGCTTAGGGGTCGGGGTTAGTGTAGGAGAGACCCAGTACTTC. Protein: CASSLGVGVSVGETQYF.

The V call is TRBV16, the J call TRBJ1-1; unclear D gene. Per the germline V gene, CDR1 is KGHSY and CDR2 is FQNENV. With 1 base removed from V and 9 bases from J, the gap between germline ends came to 12 bases. CDR3 size: 13 residues. The CDR3 loop reads CASSQFGGNKAFF. The CDR3 nucleotides read TGTGCCAGCAGCCAATTCGGCGGAAATAAAGCTTTCTTT.

This clonotype was found a few times. The chain joins TRBV9 to TRBJ2-5, with 13 nucleotides matching TRBD2. Trimming cost V 4 bases and J 5 bases; bases outside gene matches: 8. This CDR3 comprises 16 residues. Germline lookup yields CDR1 SGDLS and CDR2 YYNGEE. This chain's CDR3 is CASSPGLAGYGETQYF. In nucleotides, the CDR3 is TGTGCCAGCAGCCCGGGACTAGCGGGGTACGGGGAGACCCAGTACTTC.

This clonotype was observed a handful of times. The chain is built from TRBV28 and TRBJ2-7; D is undetermined. Germline CDR1 reads MDHEN; CDR2 reads SYDVKM. V dropped 8 bases and J dropped 2 bases, with 10 bases sitting between them. This CDR3 has 12 amino acids. The chain's CDR3 is CASLREPYEQYF. The CDR3 nucleotides read TGTGCCAGCCTTAGGGAACCCTACGAGCAGTACTTC.

About this clonotype: A much more abundant neighbour one base away suggests this may be a read error. The chain links TRBV20-1 to TRBJ2-7; the D gene is possibly TRBD2 (7 bases). Germline V gene data show CDR1 as DFQATT and CDR2 as SNEGSKA (reference sequence). The CDR3 is made up of 14 amino acids. In nucleotides, the CDR3 is TGCAGTGCTAGAGCCCCCGGGGGGCCCTACGGGCAGTACTTC. It specifies CSARAPGGPYGQYF.

In regard to this clonotype: An end of the junction does not agree with germline; a read error may underlie this. The chain carries TRBV19 and TRBJ1-1; D possibly corresponds to TRBD1 (5 bases). Germline CDR1 reads LNHDA; CDR2 reads SQIVND (reference sequence). The CDR3 extends over 13 amino acids. The CDR3 is CASHPRGRTEAFF. CDR3 DNA sequence: TGCGCCAGCCATCCAAGGGGACGTACTGAAGCTTTCTTT.

A few counts support this clonotype. This chain connects TRBV2 to TRBJ1-2, with 8 nucleotides matching TRBD1. Germline CDR1 and CDR2: SNHLY and FYNNEI. Trimming cost V 8 bases and J 2 bases; bases outside gene matches: 4. This CDR3 has 13 residues. CDR3 nucleotides: TGTGCCAGCCTTAGGACAGGGAACTATGGCTACACCTTC. It is translated as CASLRTGNYGYTF.

This clonotype has more than one count but fewer than ten. The genes are TRBV5-1 and TRBJ2-1; perhaps TRBD1 as D (6 bases). The CDR3 extends over 16 amino acids. Germline V gene data show CDR1 as SGHRS and CDR2 as YFSETQ. Trimming left V 4 bases short and J 2 bases short, with 16 bases between. CDR3 in DNA: TGCGCCAGCAGCCCCATGGGGCAGGGGACCTACAATGAGCAGTTCTTC. Translation: CASSPMGQGTYNEQFF. The whole variable domain, remainder taken from reference TRBV5-1 and TRBJ2-1, is KAGVTQTPRYLIKTRGQQVTLSCSPISGHRSVSWYQQTPGQGLQFLFEYFSETQRNKGNFPGRFSGRQFSNSRSEMNVSTLELGDSALYLCASSPMGQGTYNEQFFGPGTRLTVL.

At least ten counts were recorded for this clonotype. The junction and the germline gene differ at one end; a read error may be behind it. The V gene is TRBV5-1, the J gene TRBJ1-1; no reliable D call. The germline V gene has CDR1 SGHRS and CDR2 YFSETQ. This CDR3 is built from 13 residues. The CDR3 nucleotides read TGTGCCAGCAGCTTAGAGCTGAACACTGAAGCTTTCTTT. Translation: CASSLELNTEAFF.

This clonotype was seen repeatedly, ten times or more. V gene TRBV29-1 combines with J gene TRBJ1-2; tentatively, D is TRBD1 (6 bases). Trimming stripped 3 bases from V and 3 bases from J, with 14 bases between. Germline V lookup: CDR1 SQVTM, CDR2 ANQGSEA. The CDR3 sequence is 14 residues long. DNA for the CDR3: TGCAGCGTTGAGGATACAACAGGGTACTATGGCTACACCTTC. Its protein product is CSVEDTTGYYGYTF.